The rows below give T cell receptor beta chains drawn from one sample of a study of radiotherapy plus CTLA-4 blockade in lung cancer. Profiling relied on immunoSEQ multiplex PCR, and the TCRdb table lists in-frame clones only, not all of them. In the table there are 75,000 to 100,000 clones, approximately 78% of which are singletons. The sequencing used peripheral blood, collected from a patient treated with radiotherapy plus ipilimumab. Source of these receptors: a human donor with non-small cell lung cancer who had a partial response to radiotherapy plus ipilimumab. Each CDR3 is given without its conserved first and last residue.

cdr3_length v_call cdr3_aa
11 TRBV27 ASSLSRGTEAF
15 TRBV13 ASSLGRTGWSQYEQY
12 TRBV28 ASTSDRGVETQY
12 TRBV6-5 ASSYLDRGDGYT
14 TRBV4-1 ASSQGAGGNPYEQY
13 TRBV29-1 SVARGGAAKNIQY
13 TRBV7-2 ASSWGAEQGNEQF
12 TRBV7-3 ASSLRAGQAVQY
16 TRBV4-1 ASSQDLGTGGRNEKLF
17 TRBV19 ASSNPPGQGARGANVLT
11 TRBV5-6 ASSFNRNYGYT
12 TRBV18 ASSPAGSGGTQY
13 TRBV5-3 ASSLVRVESYGYT
12 TRBV18 ASSEGNGNQPQH
12 TRBV10-1 ASSELAGVGEQY
13 TRBV7-9 ASSSAGTGSYEQY
13 TRBV18 ASSPGGGEGDTQY
10 TRBV7-2 ASSGQNYEQY
13 TRBV19 ASRGDRAKTGELF
11 TRBV6-6 ASILTGFTEAF
13 TRBV5-4 ASAKGLADDNEQF
13 TRBV6-5 ASSVWEESNQPQH
9 TRBV7-3 ASSEGYEQY
17 TRBV4-1 ASSHHHERGGGSNQPQH
11 TRBV30 AWSVQGAQPQH
13 TRBV18 ASSPPGTYNSPLH
13 TRBV25-1 ASSDSRTGDTEAF
13 TRBV6-6 ASSYSTRQTYEQY
12 TRBV4-2 ASSQGQGYTEAF
13 TRBV2 ASRATGATNEKLF
15 TRBV11-2 ASSLMPAGHSYNEQF
11 TRBV7-9 ASTVWGGTEAF
13 TRBV7-7 ASSLGLEILRPQH
13 TRBV9 ASSPPAGRTGELF
14 TRBV30 AWSINTGTFYYGYT
11 TRBV11-2 ASRGGGYTEAF
13 TRBV7-2 ASSLLVGGTDTQY
12 TRBV19 ASNRLQGNTEAF
13 TRBV6-5 ASSYGSGIGYEQY
13 TRBV27 ASSTWTSGSYEQY
13 TRBV28 ASILKRQGVTEAF
11 TRBV11-1 ASSLGQSYEQY
14 TRBV9 ASSLKGGTGKNEQF
14 TRBV15 ATAHPQTSGDNEQF
13 TRBV9 ASSVDPTGNTEAF
14 TRBV4-2 ASSQDPAGDRETQY
17 TRBV7-3 ASSPGLAGGASNTGELF
13 TRBV19 ASSIIGDPTYEQY
13 TRBV28 ASSRSRDKSYEQY
13 TRBV9 ASSVGTAYQETQY
13 TRBV7-2 ASSPPGGNTGELF
9 TRBV20-1 SAGEGEQQY
13 TRBV6-5 ASSRPPGRDGEQF